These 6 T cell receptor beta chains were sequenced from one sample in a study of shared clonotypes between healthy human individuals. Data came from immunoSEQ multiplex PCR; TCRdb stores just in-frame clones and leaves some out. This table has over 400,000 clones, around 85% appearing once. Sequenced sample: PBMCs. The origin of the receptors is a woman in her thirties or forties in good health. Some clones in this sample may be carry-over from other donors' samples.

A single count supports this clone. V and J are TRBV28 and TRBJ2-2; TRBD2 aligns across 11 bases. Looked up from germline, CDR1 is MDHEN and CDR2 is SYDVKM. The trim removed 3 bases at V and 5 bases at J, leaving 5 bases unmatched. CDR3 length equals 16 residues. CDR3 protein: CASSFSGRAWTGELFF. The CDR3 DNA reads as TGTGCCAGCAGTTTTAGCGGGAGGGCCTGGACCGGGGAGCTGTTTTTT.

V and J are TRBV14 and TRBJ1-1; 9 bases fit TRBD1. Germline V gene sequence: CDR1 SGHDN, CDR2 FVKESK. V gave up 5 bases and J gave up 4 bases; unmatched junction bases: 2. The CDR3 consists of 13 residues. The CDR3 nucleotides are TGTGCCAGCAGCGCGACAGGGGGCACTGAAGCTTTCTTT. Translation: CASSATGGTEAFF.

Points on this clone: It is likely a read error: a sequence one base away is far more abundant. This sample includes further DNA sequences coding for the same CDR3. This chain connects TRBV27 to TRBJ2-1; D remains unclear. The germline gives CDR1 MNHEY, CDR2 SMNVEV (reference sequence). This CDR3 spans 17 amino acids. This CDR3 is CASSLLGFYGSYNEQFF. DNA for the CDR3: TGCGCCAGCAGTTTACTGGGATTCTACGGCTCCTACAATGAGCAGTTCTTC.

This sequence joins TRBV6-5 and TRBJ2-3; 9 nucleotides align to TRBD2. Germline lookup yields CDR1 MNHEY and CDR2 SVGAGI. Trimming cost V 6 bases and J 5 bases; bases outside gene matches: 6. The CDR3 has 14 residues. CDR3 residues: CASRVAGVIDTQYF. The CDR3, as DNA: TGTGCCAGCAGGGTAGCGGGAGTCATAGATACGCAGTATTTT.

The chain's CDR3 is CASLAALSTGELFF. CDR3 nucleotides: TGTGCCAGTCTGGCGGCTTTGTCCACCGGGGAGCTGTTTTTT. The genes are TRBV6-1 and TRBJ2-2; D unresolved. V lost 9 bases and J lost 4, with 15 bases in between. From germline, CDR1 is MNHNS and CDR2 SASEGT. CDR3 length equals 14 residues.

CDR3 region: CASSFHSGTYEQYF. The CDR3 DNA reads TGTGCCAGCAGCTTCCATAGCGGCACCTACGAGCAGTACTTC. The V call is TRBV7-2, the J call TRBJ2-7, with D tentatively TRBD2 (6 bases). Germline CDR1 and CDR2: SGHTA and FQGNSA. The CDR3 consists of 14 residues. Trimming removed 3 bases from V and 2 bases from J, with 11 bases in between. The variable domain in full, completed from reference TRBV7-2 and TRBJ2-7, reads GAGVSQSPSNKVTEKGKDVELRCDPISGHTALYWYRQSLGQGLEFLIYFQGNSAPDKSGLPSDRFSAERTGGSVSTLTIQRTQQEDSAVYLCASSFHSGTYEQYFGPGTRLTVT.